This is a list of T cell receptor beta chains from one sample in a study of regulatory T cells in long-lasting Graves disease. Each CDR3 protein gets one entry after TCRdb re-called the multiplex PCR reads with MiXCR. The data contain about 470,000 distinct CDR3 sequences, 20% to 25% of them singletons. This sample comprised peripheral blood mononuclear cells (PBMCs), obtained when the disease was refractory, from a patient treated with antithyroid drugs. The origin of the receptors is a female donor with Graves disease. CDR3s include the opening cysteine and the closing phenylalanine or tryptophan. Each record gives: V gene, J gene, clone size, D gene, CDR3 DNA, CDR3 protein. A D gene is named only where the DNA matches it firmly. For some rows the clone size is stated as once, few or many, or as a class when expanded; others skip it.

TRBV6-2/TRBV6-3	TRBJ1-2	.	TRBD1	TGTGCCAGCAGTAGCCTCTGGACAGGGGACGAATTATCCAACTATGGCTACACCTTC	CASSSLWTGDELSNYGYTF
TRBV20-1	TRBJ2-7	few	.	TGCAGTGCTTCCGACGGAACCTACGAGCAGTACTTC	CSASDGTYEQYF
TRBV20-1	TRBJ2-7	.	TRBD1	TGCAGTGCTAGTGAGGGGGCAGGGTACGAGCAGTACTTC	CSASEGAGYEQYF
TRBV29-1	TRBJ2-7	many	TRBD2	TGCAGCGTTCATAGCGGGAGTTCTGGCGAGCAGTACTTC	CSVHSGSSGEQYF
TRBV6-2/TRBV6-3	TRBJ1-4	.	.	TGTGCCAGCAGAGCTAATGAAAACCTGTTTTTT	CASRANENLFF
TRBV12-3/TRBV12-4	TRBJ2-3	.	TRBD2	TGTGCCAGCAGCCTAAGCGGGAGGGCCTTTGCGGATACGCAGTATTTT	CASSLSGRAFADTQYF
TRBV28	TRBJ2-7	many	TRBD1	TGTGCCAGCAGCTCCCCGACAGGGATTTCCTACGAGCAGTACTTC	CASSSPTGISYEQYF
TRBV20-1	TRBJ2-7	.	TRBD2	TGCAGTGCCCCGGTCGCGGGGGGACTCTACGAGCAGTACTTC	CSAPVAGGLYEQYF
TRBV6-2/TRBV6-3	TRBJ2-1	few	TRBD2	TGTGCCAGCAGTTACTCGAATCTAGCGGGAATCAATGAGCAGTTCTTC	CASSYSNLAGINEQFF
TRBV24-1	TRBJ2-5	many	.	TGTGCCACCAGTGACTCAGGAGGCGGCGGGGAGACCCAGTACTTC	CATSDSGGGGETQYF
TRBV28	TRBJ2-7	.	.	TGTGCCAGCAGTTCGACAGGCACATCCTACGAGCAGTACTTC	CASSSTGTSYEQYF
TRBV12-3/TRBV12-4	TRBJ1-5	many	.	TGTGCCAGCAGTTTAGAGGAGGCTAATCAGCCCCAGCATTTT	CASSLEEANQPQHF
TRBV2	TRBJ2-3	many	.	TGTGCCAGCAGTGAGAGGAGGCCGGGTACGCAGTATTTT	CASSERRPGTQYF
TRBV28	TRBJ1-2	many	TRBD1	TGTGCCAGCAGCCCGGGACAGGGGGCAGATGGCTACACCTTC	CASSPGQGADGYTF
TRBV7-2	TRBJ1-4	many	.	TGTGCCAGCAGCCCGGGGGAATGGGCTAATGAAAAACTGTTTTTT	CASSPGEWANEKLFF
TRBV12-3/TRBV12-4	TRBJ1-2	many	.	TGTGCCAGCAGTTTAGCGTGGGGGATTAACTATGGCTACACCTTC	CASSLAWGINYGYTF
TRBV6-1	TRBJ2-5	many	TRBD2	TGTGCCAGCAGTGCAACCGGTAGCGGGGGGGCCATTGAGACCCAGTACTTC	CASSATGSGGAIETQYF
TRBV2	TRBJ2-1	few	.	TGTGCCAGCAGTGAAAACTCCTACAATGAGCAGTTCTTC	CASSENSYNEQFF
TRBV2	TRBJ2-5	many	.	TGTGCCAGCAGGTGGAGCCTCCAAGAGACCCAGTACTTC	CASRWSLQETQYF
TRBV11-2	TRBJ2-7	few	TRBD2	TGTGCCAGCGGGCTAGCGGATTACGAGCAGTACTTC	CASGLADYEQYF
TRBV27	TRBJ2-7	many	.	TGTGCCAGCAGTTTTTACCTGGGACGGGACTACGAGCAGTACTTC	CASSFYLGRDYEQYF
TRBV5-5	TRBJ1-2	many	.	TGTGCCAGCAGCTTGGTCCTTGCGGGAATGGGCTACACCTTC	CASSLVLAGMGYTF
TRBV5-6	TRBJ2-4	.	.	TGTGCCAGCAGCTTGGGACTAGGTGACATTCAGTACTTC	CASSLGLGDIQYF
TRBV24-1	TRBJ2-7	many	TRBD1	TGTGCCACCAGTGACTCCGGGACAGGGGGCAACGAGCAGTACTTC	CATSDSGTGGNEQYF
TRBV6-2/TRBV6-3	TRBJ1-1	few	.	TGTGCCAGCAGTTACTCGATAGGGGCCGAAGCTTTCTTT	CASSYSIGAEAFF
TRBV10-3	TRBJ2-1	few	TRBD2	TGTGCCAGCAGTTCCGTAGCGGGTTTCCACAATGAGCAGTTCTTC	CASSSVAGFHNEQFF
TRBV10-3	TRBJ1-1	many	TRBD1	TGTGCCACACGGGACAGGGCGAACACTGAAGCTTTCTTT	CATRDRANTEAFF
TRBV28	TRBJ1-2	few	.	TGTGCCAGCAGCCTGGGGGGGGCGCCTGCTAACTATGGCTACACCTTC	CASSLGGAPANYGYTF
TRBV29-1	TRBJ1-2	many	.	TGCAGCGTTGAAGACCGACAGACCCCAAGGGGCTATGGCTACACCTTC	CSVEDRQTPRGYGYTF
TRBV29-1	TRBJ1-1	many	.	TGCAGCGCCGGTGACAGGTCGGGCACTGAAGCTTTCTTT	CSAGDRSGTEAFF
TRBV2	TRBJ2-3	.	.	TGTGCCAGCAGCGGAGGGAGAGATACGCAGTATTTT	CASSGGRDTQYF
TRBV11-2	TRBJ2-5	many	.	TGTGCCAGCAGTTCGACGGCTGCTCAAGAGACCCAGTACTTC	CASSSTAAQETQYF
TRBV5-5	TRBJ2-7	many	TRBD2	TGTGCCAGCAGCTTGGCGGGAGGCTTTAGCTCCTACGAGCAGTACTTC	CASSLAGGFSSYEQYF
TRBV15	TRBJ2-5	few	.	TGTGCCACCAGCAGAGATTATGGCGGTGAAGAGACCCAGTACTTC	CATSRDYGGEETQYF
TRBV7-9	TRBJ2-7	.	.	TGTGCCAGCAGCTCGGTCGCGACTACTAGCTCGGCCTACGAGCAGTACTTC	CASSSVATTSSAYEQYF
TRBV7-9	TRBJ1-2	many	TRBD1	TGTGCCAGCAGCTCACCCGGGACAGACCCTGAGTACACCTTC	CASSSPGTDPEYTF